This T cell receptor (beta chain) was found in a study of shared clonotypes between healthy human individuals. Study as a whole: The composition of the donors was a couple of women and a few men aged 18 to 49. Study observations and caveats: The study sampled only blood, and tissue repertoires likely differ. Memory subsets had estimated richness that was generally smaller than that of naive subsets.

The CDR3 is made up of 18 amino acids. Unmatched junction bases numbered 12, after V lost 0 bases and J lost 4 bases. Germline V lookup: CDR1 SGHNT, CDR2 YYREEE (reference sequence). The method was immunoSEQ multiplex PCR; TCRdb's version includes in-frame clones alone and lacks a portion of them. The sample carries around 2.3 million clones, almost 96% recorded once. Worth noting for this clone: Antigen specificity is unknown.

The split of CD4+ cells yielded CD45RA+ naive and CD45RA-negative memory subsets. The chain joins TRBV5-4 to TRBJ1-2; TRBD1 agrees at 10 bases. The receptor was derived from a man between 18 and 35 years old in good health. Sequencing was done on a sample of naive CD4+ T cells sorted from blood. The subset: CD45RA+ positively selected. The CDR3 nucleotides read TGTGCCAGCAGCTTGGAAGGACAGGGGGATTTTATTCGCTATGGCTACACCTTC. As protein: CASSLEGQGDFIRYGYTF.